The next 30 T cell receptor beta chains were all read from a single sample in a study of shared clonotypes between healthy human individuals (dated by TCRdb to 2020 to 2022). The library was made by the immunoSEQ multiplex PCR assay. Imported from immuneACCESS, the table was reduced by TCRdb to in-frame sequences with V and J called. These copies leave out some clones; in studies compared against another copy, an unresolved V gene accounts for under half, and the cause of the remainder is not known. The sample table lists roughly 2,000,000 clones, roughly 94% of them with a count of one. The ten top clones hold under 1.5% of the sample. CD8 naive samples were obtained by positive selection for CCR7 among CD45RO-negative cells, yielding a CD45RA+CCR7+ population from which TemRA cells were excluded. The sample consisted of naive CD8+ T cells sorted from blood. Explained via the paper, the cell subset or site label denotes: CD45RA+CCR7+. The receptors here all came from a man between 18 and 29 years old in good health.

The chain uses TRBV5-1 and TRBJ1-2; maybe TRBD1 (6 bases). V was cut by 4 bases and J by 2 bases, with 15 bases left in between. Germline CDR1 and CDR2: SGHRS and YFSETQ. The CDR3 totals 15 residues. The CDR3 coding sequence is TGCGCCAGCAGCCCGACAGGCTTCGGGAACTATGGCTACACCTTC. This encodes CASSPTGFGNYGYTF.

The CDR3 sequence is CASLGAPYDSPLHF. The CDR3 DNA follows: TGTGCCAGCCTGGGGGCCCCGTATGATTCACCCCTCCACTTT. V gene TRBV2 combines with J gene TRBJ1-6, with D possibly matching TRBD1 (6 bases). Germline V CDR1 and CDR2: SNHLY, FYNNEI. Between the trimmed V and J ends, which lost 8 bases and 8 bases, there was a span of 16 bases. There are 14 residues in the CDR3. Full variable domain (rest looked up from reference TRBV2 and TRBJ1-6): EPEVTQTPSHQVTQMGQEVILRCVPISNHLYFYWYRQILGQKVEFLVSFYNNEISEKSEIFDDQFSVERPDGSNFTLKIRSTKLEDSAMYFCASLGAPYDSPLHFGNGTRLTVT.

The table lists this clone with a count of one. The chain employs TRBV27 and TRBJ2-7, with D perhaps TRBD1 (6 bases). CDR1 is MNHEY and CDR2 is SMNVEV in the germline V gene (reference sequence). The CDR3 spans 13 residues. V gave up 2 bases and J gave up 3 bases, with 8 bases separating them. CDR3 coding DNA: TGTGCCAGCAGTTTAAACAGGGTCTACGAGCAGTACTTC. It encodes CASSLNRVYEQYF.

In its sample, this clone was seen once. The V gene is TRBV6-1, the J gene TRBJ2-7, with 12 bases identical to TRBD2. V shed 6 bases, J shed 3 bases, and the junction held 3 bases outside the gene matches. This CDR3 is 14 amino acids long. Germline V gene sequence: CDR1 MNHNS, CDR2 SASEGT. The CDR3 loop reads CASRKLAGGYEQYF. The CDR3 DNA reads TGTGCCAGCAGAAAACTAGCGGGGGGCTACGAGCAGTACTTC.

This chain uses TRBV29-1 with TRBJ2-3, with 10 bases that match TRBD2. Trimming removed 2 bases from V and 5 bases from J; junction bases left unmatched: 13. The CDR3 is made up of 17 amino acids. Germline values: CDR1 SQVTM, CDR2 ANQGSEA. Here the CDR3 reads CSVELAGAPRGRDTQYF. The DNA for the CDR3 is TGCAGCGTTGAACTAGCGGGAGCCCCCAGGGGGAGAGATACGCAGTATTTT.

J is TRBJ2-7 and V is TRBV30; the D gene is possibly TRBD2 (5 bases). The CDR3 contains 12 residues. The V gene's germline CDR1 is GTSNPN and CDR2 SVGIG (reference sequence). V was cut by 5 bases and J by 4 bases, with 12 bases left in between. CDR3 DNA sequence: TGTGCCTGGGGTGGGTCGGGGTACGAGCAGTACTTC. This encodes CAWGGSGYEQYF.

This chain links TRBV27 with TRBJ1-1; perhaps TRBD1 as D (6 bases). Trimming pared 6 bases from V and 3 bases from J, leaving 23 bases between. CDR1 MNHEY and CDR2 SMNVEV come from the germline V gene (reference sequence). The CDR3 runs 17 residues. The CDR3 region is CASSPYPVGGYYTEAFF. CDR3 nucleotides: TGTGCCAGCAGCCCTTATCCGGTGGGGGGCTACTACACTGAAGCTTTCTTT.

A remark on this clone: Other DNA sequences in the same sample also yield this CDR3. CDR3: CASSLRADYEQYF. CDR3 coding DNA: TGCGCCAGCAGCCTGCGGGCGGACTACGAGCAGTACTTC. The chain carries TRBV5-1 and TRBJ2-7; maybe TRBD2 (5 bases). Germline lookup yields CDR1 SGHRS and CDR2 YFSETQ. The V end was cut by 4 bases, the J end by 3 bases, with 11 bases between. The CDR3 is 13 amino acids.

The chain employs TRBV2 and TRBJ2-7, with 8 bases aligning to TRBD2. This CDR3 region has 14 residues. V shed 0 bases and J 4 bases; nucleotides not matched to a gene: 2. The germline CDR1 and CDR2 sequences are SNHLY and FYNNEI. The DNA of the CDR3 is TGTGCCAGCAGTGAAGCAGCGGGGGCTTACGAGCAGTACTTC. Its protein product is CASSEAAGAYEQYF.

Note on this clone: Other DNA sequences from this sample encode an identical CDR3 as well. This chain joins TRBV5-1 and TRBJ1-1; no clear D. Trimming removed 4 bases at V and 0 bases at J, with 7 bases between. Germline V gives CDR1 SGHRS, CDR2 YFSETQ. The CDR3 loop spans 13 amino acids. DNA of the CDR3: TGCGCCAGCAGCCTCGATTTGAACACTGAAGCTTTCTTT. This codes for CASSLDLNTEAFF.

The gene calls are TRBV23-1 and TRBJ1-1, with D unresolved. TRBV23-1 is an ORF; its function is uncertain. This CDR3 comprises 10 residues. Trimming removed 4 bases from V and 7 bases from J, with 4 bases in between. This CDR3 reads CASSRDEAFF. The CDR3 DNA reads as TGCGCCAGCAGTCGTGATGAAGCTTTCTTT.

The chain's CDR3 is CASSLVGGDSTDTQYF. The CDR3 DNA reads as TGTGCCAGCAGTTTAGTCGGGGGGGATAGCACAGATACGCAGTATTTT. V gene TRBV27 combines with J gene TRBJ2-3; TRBD2 aligns across 8 bases. Germline values: CDR1 MNHEY, CDR2 SMNVEV (reference sequence). The CDR3 extends over 16 amino acids. The V and J ends lost 2 bases and 0 bases, in that order; junction bases with no gene match: 4.

As DNA, the CDR3 is TGTGCCAGCAGCTTAACGGGACTCAACACTGAAGCTTTCTTT. This gives the protein CASSLTGLNTEAFF. The chain employs TRBV7-8 and TRBJ1-1; D is possibly TRBD1 (5 bases). V was trimmed by 2 bases and J by 2 bases, leaving 9 bases between them. The CDR3 is made up of 14 amino acids. Looked up from germline, CDR1 is SGHVS and CDR2 is FQNEAQ.

The V gene is TRBV13, the J gene TRBJ2-5; 9 nucleotides align to TRBD2. The CDR3 consists of 14 residues. Germline V CDR1 and CDR2: PRHDT, FYEKMQ (reference sequence). Germline trimming cut 5 bases from V and 7 bases from J; bases unmatched to any gene: 8. The CDR3 coding sequence is TGTGCCAGCAGCAGAGAAGCGGGGGGCGTGACCCAGTACTTC. It codes for CASSREAGGVTQYF. The whole variable domain, remainder taken from reference TRBV13 and TRBJ2-5, is AAGVIQSPRHLIKEKRETATLKCYPIPRHDTVYWYQQGPGQDPQFLISFYEKMQSDKGSIPDRFSAQQFSDYHSELNMSSLELGDSALYFCASSREAGGVTQYFGPGTRLLVL.

A note on this clone: This specimen includes other DNA sequences encoding the same CDR3. V is TRBV29-1 and J is TRBJ2-7; 10 bases match TRBD1. From germline, CDR1 is SQVTM and CDR2 ANQGSEA. V lost 7 bases, J lost 1 base, and 10 bases stayed unmatched. The length of the CDR3 is 15 residues. DNA for the CDR3: TGCAGCGCAACGCCGACAGGGGGCTTGTCCTACGAGCAGTACTTC. This gives the protein CSATPTGGLSYEQYF.

The genes are TRBV12-5 and TRBJ1-2, with TRBD1 as a possible D gene (6 bases). The germline V and J ends were trimmed by 6 bases and 4 bases, with 12 bases remaining between them. CDR3 length equals 13 residues. CDR1 is LGHNT and CDR2 is FRNRAP in the germline V gene. The CDR3 nucleotides read TGTGCTAGTGGCCTGGACAGTACCTATGGCTACACCTTC. Its protein product is CASGLDSTYGYTF.

For this clone: Other DNA sequences in the same sample also yield this CDR3. The chain carries TRBV27 and TRBJ1-5; D not certain. Trimming stripped 3 bases from V and 0 bases from J, with 6 bases between. CDR1 is MNHEY, CDR2 SMNVEV, per germline (reference sequence). The CDR3 contains 14 residues. DNA of the CDR3: TGTGCCAGCAGTTTTGGCGATAGCAATCAGCCCCAGCATTTT. Its translation is CASSFGDSNQPQHF.

This clone was observed a few times. This CDR3 reads CASSFNRADYGYTF. DNA for the CDR3: TGTGCCAGCAGTTTCAACAGGGCTGACTATGGCTACACCTTC. The V gene is TRBV28, the J gene TRBJ1-2, with D tentatively TRBD1 (6 bases). Trimming removed 3 bases from V and 3 bases from J, with 11 bases in between. The CDR3 contains 14 residues. Germline-derived CDR1 and CDR2 are MDHEN and SYDVKM.

The chain carries TRBV2 and TRBJ2-7; 7 bases map to TRBD2. CDR3 length: 14 residues. The trim removed 5 bases at V and 1 base at J, leaving 5 bases unmatched. Germline lookup yields CDR1 SNHLY and CDR2 FYNNEI. The CDR3 nucleotides are TGTGCCAGCAGTCCCGAAGCGGGGTCCTACGAGCAGTACTTC. Protein product: CASSPEAGSYEQYF.

This clone was seen only once. This sequence joins TRBV10-2 and TRBJ1-2; D uncertain. Germline V lookup: CDR1 WSHSY, CDR2 SAAADI. The CDR3 consists of 14 residues. Deletions cut 2 bases from V and 0 bases from J, with 7 bases between. This chain's CDR3 is CASSESEANYGYTF. In DNA form, the CDR3 reads TGCGCCAGCAGTGAGAGCGAAGCTAACTATGGCTACACCTTC.

This chain connects TRBV5-1 to TRBJ2-2; tentative D call: TRBD1 (6 bases). The CDR3 runs to 17 residues. From germline, CDR1 is SGHRS and CDR2 YFSETQ. V lost 4 bases and J lost 6, with 22 bases in between. CDR3 in amino acids: CASSPTRGGDKSGELFF. The CDR3 bases are TGCGCCAGCAGCCCAACCCGAGGGGGAGACAAGTCCGGGGAGCTGTTTTTT.

As regards this clone: The same CDR3 is also encoded by other DNA sequences in this sample. V is TRBV6-5 and J is TRBJ2-7, with D perhaps TRBD1 (6 bases). Germline V lookup: CDR1 MNHEY, CDR2 SVGAGI. This CDR3 is built from 12 residues. The V end lost 5 bases, the J end lost 5 bases, and 10 bases lay between the germline ends. The CDR3 DNA reads TGTGCCAGCAGTCAAACAGGGAACGAGCAGTACTTC. Translation gives CASSQTGNEQYF.

This chain links TRBV7-6 with TRBJ2-2, with TRBD1 identical over 7 bases. The CDR3 has 14 amino acids. The germline V gene encodes CDR1 SGHVS and CDR2 FNYEAQ. The V and J ends lost 4 bases and 7 bases, in that order; junction bases with no gene match: 6. The CDR3 spells CASSSRQGGGELFF. For the CDR3, the DNA is TGTGCCAGCAGCTCTCGACAGGGTGGCGGGGAGCTGTTTTTT.

The V gene is TRBV5-4, the J gene TRBJ2-3, with TRBD2 identical over 11 bases. The V segment lost 4 bases and the J segment 5 bases; nucleotides outside the gene matches: 3. There are 14 residues in the CDR3. Germline assignment: CDR1 SGHNT and CDR2 YYREEE (reference sequence). The CDR3 region is CASSPTSGEDTQYF. CDR3 bases: TGTGCCAGCAGCCCGACTAGCGGGGAAGATACGCAGTATTTT.

This chain joins TRBV7-8 and TRBJ1-2; no definite D call. There are 14 residues in the CDR3. Per germline, CDR1 SGHVS and CDR2 FQNEAQ. The V end lost 1 base, the J end lost 8 bases, and 14 bases lay between the germline ends. CDR3 bases: TGTGCCAGCAGCTTAGTTGTGGGAGTGTGGGGCTACACCTTC. Its protein product is CASSLVVGVWGYTF.

The chain combines TRBV27 with TRBJ2-2, with D unresolved. CDR3 length equals 12 residues. V lost 9 bases and J lost 3, with 8 bases in between. CDR1 and CDR2 (germline): MNHEY, SMNVEV (reference sequence). The CDR3 is CASSRDTGELFF. The CDR3 nucleotides are TGTGCCAGTAGTAGGGACACCGGGGAGCTGTTTTTT.

The V and J genes are TRBV30 and TRBJ1-1; 9 bases fit TRBD1. In germline, CDR1 is GTSNPN, CDR2 SVGIG (reference sequence). J lost 4 bases, V lost 7 bases, and 7 bases had no gene match. The CDR3 contains 13 residues. The CDR3 DNA reads TGTGCCTTTCACCCGGACAGGGGCACTGAAGCTTTCTTT. Translating it yields CAFHPDRGTEAFF. Together with reference TRBV30 and TRBJ1-1, the CDR3 gives the full variable domain: SQTIHQWPATLVQPVGSPLSLECTVEGTSNPNLYWYRQAAGRGLQLLFYSVGIGQISSEVPQNLSASRPQDRQFILSSKKLLLSDSGFYLCAFHPDRGTEAFFGQGTRLTVV.

A single count supports this clone. V usage is TRBV11-2 and J usage is TRBJ1-6, with D unresolved. The CDR3 spans 14 residues. V was cut by 2 bases and J by 4 bases, with 6 bases left in between. Germline V gene sequence: CDR1 SGHAT, CDR2 FQNNGV. The CDR3 nucleotides read TGTGCCAGCAGCTTAACAGCTTATAATTCACCCCTCCACTTT. It codes for CASSLTAYNSPLHF. The variable domain in full, completed from reference TRBV11-2 and TRBJ1-6, reads EAGVAQSPRYKIIEKRQSVAFWCNPISGHATLYWYQQILGQGPKLLIQFQNNGVVDDSQLPKDRFSAERLKGVDSTLKIQPAKLEDSAVYLCASSLTAYNSPLHFGNGTRLTVT.

The J gene is TRBJ1-2, the V gene TRBV7-9; weak D call: TRBD1 (5 bases). V lost 5 bases to trimming and J lost 5 bases, with 18 bases between them. Germline CDR1 reads SEHNR; CDR2 reads FQNEAQ (reference sequence). The CDR3 covers 15 residues. Written as DNA, the CDR3 is TGTGCCAGCAGCCCCCCCTCCGTAGGGGTTTATGGCTACACCTTC. Translated: CASSPPSVGVYGYTF.

The V gene is TRBV29-1, the J gene TRBJ1-1; D perhaps matches TRBD1 (6 bases). Germline assignment: CDR1 SQVTM and CDR2 ANQGSEA. The V gene lost 6 bases and the J gene lost 1 base, with 12 bases spanning the gap. The CDR3 is 13 amino acids. The CDR3 here is CSVYRAGNTEAFF. Written as DNA, the CDR3 is TGCAGCGTCTACAGGGCAGGGAACACTGAAGCTTTCTTT.